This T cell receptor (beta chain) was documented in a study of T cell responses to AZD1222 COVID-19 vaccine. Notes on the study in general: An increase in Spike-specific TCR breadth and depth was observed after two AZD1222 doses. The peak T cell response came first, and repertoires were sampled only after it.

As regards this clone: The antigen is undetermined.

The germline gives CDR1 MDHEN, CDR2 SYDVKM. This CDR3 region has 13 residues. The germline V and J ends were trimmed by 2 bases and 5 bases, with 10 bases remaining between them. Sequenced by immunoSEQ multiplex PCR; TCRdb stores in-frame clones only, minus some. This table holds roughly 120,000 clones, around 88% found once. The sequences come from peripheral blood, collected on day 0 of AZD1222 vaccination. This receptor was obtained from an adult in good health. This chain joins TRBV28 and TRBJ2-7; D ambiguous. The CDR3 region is CASSLNVRDEQYF. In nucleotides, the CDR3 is TGTGCCAGCAGTTTAAATGTTCGGGACGAGCAGTACTTC.